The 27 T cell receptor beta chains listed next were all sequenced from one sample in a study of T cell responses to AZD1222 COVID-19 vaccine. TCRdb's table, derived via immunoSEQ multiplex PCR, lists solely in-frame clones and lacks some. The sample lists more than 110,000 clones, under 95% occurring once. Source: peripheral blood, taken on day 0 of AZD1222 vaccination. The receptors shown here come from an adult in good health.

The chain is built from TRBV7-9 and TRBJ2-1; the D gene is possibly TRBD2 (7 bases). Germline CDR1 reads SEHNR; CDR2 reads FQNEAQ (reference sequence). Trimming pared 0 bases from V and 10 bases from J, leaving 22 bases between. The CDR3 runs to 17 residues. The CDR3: CASSLATRGAPGEEQFF. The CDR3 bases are TGTGCCAGCAGCTTAGCGACCCGGGGGGCACCCGGGGAGGAGCAGTTCTTC.

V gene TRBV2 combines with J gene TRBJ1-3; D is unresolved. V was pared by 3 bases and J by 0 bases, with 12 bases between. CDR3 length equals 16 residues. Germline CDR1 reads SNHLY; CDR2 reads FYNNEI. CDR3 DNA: TGTGCCAGCAGTGAGAGAGGATCCGACTCTGGAAACACCATATATTTT. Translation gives CASSERGSDSGNTIYF.

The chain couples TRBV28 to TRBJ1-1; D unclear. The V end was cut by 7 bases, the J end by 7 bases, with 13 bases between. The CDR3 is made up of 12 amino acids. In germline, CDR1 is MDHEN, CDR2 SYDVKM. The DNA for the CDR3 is TGTGCCAGCAAAGGCGGTAGACTTGAAGCTTTCTTT. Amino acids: CASKGGRLEAFF.

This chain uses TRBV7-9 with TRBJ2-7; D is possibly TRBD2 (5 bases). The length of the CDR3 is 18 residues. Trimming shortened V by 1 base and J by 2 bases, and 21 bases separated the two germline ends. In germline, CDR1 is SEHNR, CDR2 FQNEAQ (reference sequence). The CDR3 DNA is TGTGCCAGCAGCTTAGATCCTAGGACGGGGAAGCCTACCTACGAGCAGTACTTC. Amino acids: CASSLDPRTGKPTYEQYF.

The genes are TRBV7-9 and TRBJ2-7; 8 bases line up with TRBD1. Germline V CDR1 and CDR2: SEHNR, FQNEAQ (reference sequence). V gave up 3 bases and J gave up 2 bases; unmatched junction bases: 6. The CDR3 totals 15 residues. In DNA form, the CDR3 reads TGTGCCAGCAGCTTTACAGGGGGTGCAGCCTACGAGCAGTACTTC. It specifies CASSFTGGAAYEQYF. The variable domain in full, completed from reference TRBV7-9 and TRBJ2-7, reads DTGVSQNPRHKITKRGQNVTFRCDPISEHNRLYWYRQTLGQGPEFLTYFQNEAQLEKSRLLSDRFSAERPKGSFSTLEIQRTEQGDSAMYLCASSFTGGAAYEQYFGPGTRLTVT.

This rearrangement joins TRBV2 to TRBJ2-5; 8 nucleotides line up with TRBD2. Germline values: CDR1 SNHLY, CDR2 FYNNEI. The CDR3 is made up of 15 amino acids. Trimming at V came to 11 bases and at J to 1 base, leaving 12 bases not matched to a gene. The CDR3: CAGLGAGGRQETQYF. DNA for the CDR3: TGTGCCGGCCTAGGGGCGGGGGGCCGCCAAGAGACCCAGTACTTC.

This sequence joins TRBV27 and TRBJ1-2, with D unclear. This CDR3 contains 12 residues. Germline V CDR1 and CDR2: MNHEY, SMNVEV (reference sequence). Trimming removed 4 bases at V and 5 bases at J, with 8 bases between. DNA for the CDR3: TGTGCCAGCAGTTCCACCCGGTATGGCTACACCTTC. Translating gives CASSSTRYGYTF.

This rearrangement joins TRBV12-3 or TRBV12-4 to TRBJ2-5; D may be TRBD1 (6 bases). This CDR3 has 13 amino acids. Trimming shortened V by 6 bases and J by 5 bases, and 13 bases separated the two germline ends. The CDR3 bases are TGTGCCAGCAGAATAACAGGGTCGGAGACCCAGTACTTC. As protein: CASRITGSETQYF.

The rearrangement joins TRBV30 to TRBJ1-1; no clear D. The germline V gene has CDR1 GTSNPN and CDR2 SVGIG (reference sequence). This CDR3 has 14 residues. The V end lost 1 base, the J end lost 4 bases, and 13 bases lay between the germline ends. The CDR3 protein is CAWSAEGGGTEAFF. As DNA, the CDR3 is TGTGCCTGGAGTGCCGAAGGAGGAGGCACTGAAGCTTTCTTT.

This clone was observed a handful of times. The CDR3, as DNA: TGTGCCAGCAGCGTCCCGTGGGGGGGCTATGGCTACACCTTC. This gives the protein CASSVPWGGYGYTF. The rearrangement uses TRBV9 and TRBJ1-2, with D possibly matching TRBD1 (5 bases). CDR1 and CDR2 (germline): SGDLS, YYNGEE. This CDR3 spans 14 amino acids. The V and J ends lost 2 bases and 4 bases respectively, with 12 bases between them. Using reference TRBV9 and TRBJ1-2 for the parts outside the CDR3, the full variable domain is DSGVTQTPKHLITATGQRVTLRCSPRSGDLSVYWYQQSLDQGLQFLIQYYNGEERAKGNILERFSAQQFPDLHSELNLSSLELGDSALYFCASSVPWGGYGYTFGSGTRLTVV.

The CDR3 protein is CASSLDSLNQPQHF. For the CDR3, the DNA is TGTGCCAGCAGTTTAGACAGTCTCAATCAGCCCCAGCATTTT. The genes are TRBV28 and TRBJ1-5, with D maybe TRBD1 (5 bases). The CDR3 is made up of 14 amino acids. Trimming removed 2 bases from V and 3 bases from J, with 8 bases in between. The germline gives CDR1 MDHEN, CDR2 SYDVKM.

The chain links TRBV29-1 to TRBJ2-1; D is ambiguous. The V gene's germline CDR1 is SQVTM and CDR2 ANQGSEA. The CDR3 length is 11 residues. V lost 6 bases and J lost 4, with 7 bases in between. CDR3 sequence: CSVLEYNEQFF. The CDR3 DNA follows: TGCAGCGTCCTCGAATACAATGAGCAGTTCTTC.

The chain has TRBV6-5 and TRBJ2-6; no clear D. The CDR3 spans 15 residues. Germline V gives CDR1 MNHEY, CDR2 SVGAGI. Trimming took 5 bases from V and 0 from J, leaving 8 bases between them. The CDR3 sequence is CASSLIPSGANVLTF. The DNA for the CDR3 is TGTGCCAGCAGTCTGATTCCCTCTGGGGCCAACGTCCTGACTTTC.

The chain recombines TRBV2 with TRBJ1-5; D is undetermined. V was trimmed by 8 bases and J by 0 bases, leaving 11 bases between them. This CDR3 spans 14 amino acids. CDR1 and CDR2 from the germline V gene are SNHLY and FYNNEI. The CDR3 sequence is CASSTRYSNQPQHF. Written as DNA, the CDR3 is TGTGCCAGCTCGACAAGGTATAGCAATCAGCCCCAGCATTTT.

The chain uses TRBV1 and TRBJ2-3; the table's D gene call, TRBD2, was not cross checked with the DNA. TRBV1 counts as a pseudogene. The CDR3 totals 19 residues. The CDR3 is CTSSQESARTSGATDTQYF. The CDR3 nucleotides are TGCACCAGCAGCCAAGAATCCGCGCGGACTAGCGGGGCGACAGATACGCAGTATTTT.

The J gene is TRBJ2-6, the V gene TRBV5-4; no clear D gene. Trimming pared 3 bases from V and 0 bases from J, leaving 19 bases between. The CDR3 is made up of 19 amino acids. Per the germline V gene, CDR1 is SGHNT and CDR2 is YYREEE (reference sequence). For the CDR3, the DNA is TGTGCCAGCAGCTCCTCCCTTTTGGGCAGCCCCTCTGGGGCCAACGTCCTGACTTTC. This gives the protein CASSSSLLGSPSGANVLTF.

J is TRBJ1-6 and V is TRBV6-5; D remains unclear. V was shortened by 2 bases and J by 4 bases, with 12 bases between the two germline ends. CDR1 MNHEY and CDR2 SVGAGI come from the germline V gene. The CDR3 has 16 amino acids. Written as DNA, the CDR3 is TGTGCCAGCAGTTACCGCAGGACGGCTTATAATTCACCCCTCCACTTT. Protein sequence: CASSYRRTAYNSPLHF.

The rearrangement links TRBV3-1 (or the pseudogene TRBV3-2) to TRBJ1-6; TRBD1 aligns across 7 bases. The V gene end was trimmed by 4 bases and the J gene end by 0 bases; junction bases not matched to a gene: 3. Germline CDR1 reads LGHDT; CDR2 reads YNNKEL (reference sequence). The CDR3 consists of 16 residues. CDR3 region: CASSLGQSSYNSPLHF. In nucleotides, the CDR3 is TGTGCCAGCAGCCTGGGACAGAGCTCCTATAATTCACCCCTCCACTTT.

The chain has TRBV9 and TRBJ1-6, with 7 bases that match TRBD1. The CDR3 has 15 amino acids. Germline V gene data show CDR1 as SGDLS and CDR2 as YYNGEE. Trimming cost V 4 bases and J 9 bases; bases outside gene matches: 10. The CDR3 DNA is TGTGCCAGCAGCCCAAACGACAGGGTGGGTTCACCCCTCCACTTT. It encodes CASSPNDRVGSPLHF.

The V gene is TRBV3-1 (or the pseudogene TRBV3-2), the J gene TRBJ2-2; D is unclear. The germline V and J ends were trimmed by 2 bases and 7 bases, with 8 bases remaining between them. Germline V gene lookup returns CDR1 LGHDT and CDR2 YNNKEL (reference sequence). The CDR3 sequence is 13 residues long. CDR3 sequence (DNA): TGTGCCAGCAGCCAAAACGTTTTCGGGGAGCTGTTTTTT. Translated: CASSQNVFGELFF.

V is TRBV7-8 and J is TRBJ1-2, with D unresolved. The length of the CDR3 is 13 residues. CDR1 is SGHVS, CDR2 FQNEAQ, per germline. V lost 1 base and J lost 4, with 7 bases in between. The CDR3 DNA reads TGTGCCAGCAGCTTAGATACAGTCTATGGCTACACCTTC. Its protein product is CASSLDTVYGYTF. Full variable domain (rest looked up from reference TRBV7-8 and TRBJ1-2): GAGVSQSPRYKVAKRGQDVALRCDPISGHVSLFWYQQALGQGPEFLTYFQNEAQLDKSGLPSDRFFAERPEGSVSTLKIQRTQQEDSAVYLCASSLDTVYGYTFGSGTRLTVV.

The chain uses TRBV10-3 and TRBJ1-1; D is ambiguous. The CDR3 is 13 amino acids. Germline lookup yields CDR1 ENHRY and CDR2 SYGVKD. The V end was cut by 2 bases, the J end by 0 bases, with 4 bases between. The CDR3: CAISEQLNTEAFF. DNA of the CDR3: TGTGCCATCAGTGAGCAGCTGAACACTGAAGCTTTCTTT.

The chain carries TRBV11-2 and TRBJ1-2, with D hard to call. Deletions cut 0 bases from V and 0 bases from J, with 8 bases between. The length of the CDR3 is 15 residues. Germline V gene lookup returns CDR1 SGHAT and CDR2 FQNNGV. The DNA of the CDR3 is TGTGCCAGCAGCTTAGAACCGAACCCTAACTATGGCTACACCTTC. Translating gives CASSLEPNPNYGYTF.

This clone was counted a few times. CDR3 DNA: TGTGCCAGCAGCCCGGGACAGGGGACTTACACTGAAGCTTTCTTT. This sequence encodes CASSPGQGTYTEAFF. The chain combines TRBV4-2 with TRBJ1-1; 10 bases match TRBD1. The V segment lost 4 bases and the J segment 3 bases; nucleotides outside the gene matches: 5. Germline loops: CDR1 LGHNA, CDR2 YNFKEQ. The CDR3 consists of 15 residues.

CDR3 sequence reads: CASNPTGAYGYTF. CDR3 DNA sequence: TGTGCCAGCAACCCGACAGGGGCCTATGGCTACACCTTC. The chain uses TRBV2 and TRBJ1-2; 8 bases map to TRBD1. Germline V CDR1 and CDR2: SNHLY, FYNNEI. V was pared by 7 bases and J by 4 bases, with 5 bases of the junction left unmatched. This CDR3 region has 13 residues.

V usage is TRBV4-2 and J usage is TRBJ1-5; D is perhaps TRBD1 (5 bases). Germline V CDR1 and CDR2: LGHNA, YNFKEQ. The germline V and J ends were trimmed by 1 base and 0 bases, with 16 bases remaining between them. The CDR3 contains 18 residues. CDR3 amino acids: CASSQVAGGIYSNQPQHF. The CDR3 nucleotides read TGTGCCAGCAGCCAAGTAGCGGGGGGAATTTATAGCAATCAGCCCCAGCATTTT.

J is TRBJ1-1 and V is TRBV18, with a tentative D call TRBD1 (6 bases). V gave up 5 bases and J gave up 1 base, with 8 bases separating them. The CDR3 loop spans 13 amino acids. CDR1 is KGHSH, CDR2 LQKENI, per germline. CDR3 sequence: CASSIGGNTEAFF. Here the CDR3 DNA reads TGTGCCAGCTCAATAGGGGGGAACACTGAAGCTTTCTTT.